The entry below describes one T cell receptor (beta chain). Its matching antigen is unknown. From 5'RACE with constant-segment primers came TCR alpha and TCR beta cDNA libraries that carried sample barcodes and UMIs. TCRdb reanalysed the 5' RACE reads using MiXCR and keeps one entry per CDR3 protein. The sample has about 540,000 distinct CDR3 sequences; over 20% are singletons. The CDR3 spans 16 residues. V gave up 6 bases and J gave up 2 bases; unmatched junction bases: 11. Germline CDR1 reads KGHSH; CDR2 reads LQKENI. The data were obtained in a study of T-cell memory formation after mild COVID-19. Study findings and constraints: Second-wave clones peaking on day 37 lacked confirmed SARS-CoV-2 specificity. Some clones that responded turned up in pre-infection memory, which suggests that cross-reactive memory joined in.

The specimen sequenced was PBMCs or a T cell subset sorted from them (not recorded which). The rearrangement uses TRBV18 and TRBJ2-3; 7 bases are shared with TRBD1. The source is an adult woman who had mild COVID-19 (a few samples of this study predate the infection). Cell type and time point are not known. CDR3 loop: CASSPEQGSVTDTQYF. For the CDR3, the DNA is TGTGCCAGCTCGCCCGAACAGGGGAGCGTCACAGATACGCAGTATTTT.